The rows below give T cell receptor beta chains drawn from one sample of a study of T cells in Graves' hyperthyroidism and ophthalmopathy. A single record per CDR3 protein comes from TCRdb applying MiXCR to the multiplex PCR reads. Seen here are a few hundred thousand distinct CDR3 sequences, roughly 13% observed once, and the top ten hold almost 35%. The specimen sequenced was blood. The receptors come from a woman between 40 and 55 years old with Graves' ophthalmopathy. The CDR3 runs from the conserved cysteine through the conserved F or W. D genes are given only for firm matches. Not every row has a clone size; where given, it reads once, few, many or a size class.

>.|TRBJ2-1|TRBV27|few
TGTGCCAGCAGTTTTTCCGGGGGCGGGCGGGATTCGCGGAGAGGCTCCTACAATGAGCAGTTCTTC
CASSFSGGGRDSRRGSYNEQFF
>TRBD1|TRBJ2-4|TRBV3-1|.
TGTGCCAGCGGGACAGGTTCCAAAAACATTCAGTACTTC
CASGTGSKNIQYF
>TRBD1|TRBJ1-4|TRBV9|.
TGTGCCAGCAGCGTGGACGACAGGGCGGGGGAAAAACTGTTTTTT
CASSVDDRAGEKLFF
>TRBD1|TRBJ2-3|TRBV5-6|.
TGTGCCAGCAGCTTTCGGACAGGGGGCCTTGCGACAGATACGCAGTATTTT
CASSFRTGGLATDTQYF
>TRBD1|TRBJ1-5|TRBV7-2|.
TGTGCCAGCAGCTTATTAGGGACAGGGTTTAATCAGCCCCAGCATTTT
CASSLLGTGFNQPQHF
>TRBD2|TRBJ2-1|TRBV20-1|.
TGCAGTGCTAGAGATCTGCTAGCGGGAGTGCTGGCCGGGGAGTTCTTC
CSARDLLAGVLAGEFF
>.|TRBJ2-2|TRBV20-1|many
TGCAGTGCTAGAGAAGGGGCGCACACCGGGGAGCTGTTTTTT
CSAREGAHTGELFF
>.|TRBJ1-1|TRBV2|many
TGTGCCAGCACCTCGCAGGTGAACACTGAAGCTTTCTTT
CASTSQVNTEAFF
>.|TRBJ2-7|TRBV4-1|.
TGCGCCAGCAGCCTCCTTTCTAGCCAGGGTAGCTACGAGCAGTACTTC
CASSLLSSQGSYEQYF
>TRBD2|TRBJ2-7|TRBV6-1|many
TGTGCCAGCAGGGCCGGACTAGGGTACGAGCAGTACTTC
CASRAGLGYEQYF
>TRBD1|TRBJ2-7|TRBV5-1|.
TGCGCCAGCAGCTTGGAAGGGGGCCCCTACGAGCAGTACTTC
CASSLEGGPYEQYF
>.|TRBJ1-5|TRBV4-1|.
TGCGCCAGCAGCCAAGACGAGAAAGTATACCAGCCCCAGCATTTT
CASSQDEKVYQPQHF
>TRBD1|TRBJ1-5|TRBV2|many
TGTGCCAGCAGGGTGGGACAGGGGATACATCAGCCCCAGCATTTT
CASRVGQGIHQPQHF
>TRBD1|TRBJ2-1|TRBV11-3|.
TGTGCCAGCAGCTCCAATACCGGGACAGGGGGCGATGAGCAGTTCTTC
CASSSNTGTGGDEQFF
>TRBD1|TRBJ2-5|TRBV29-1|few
TGCAGCGTTGAAGATCTCGAGGACAGGGGCATCCAAGAGACCCAGTACTTC
CSVEDLEDRGIQETQYF
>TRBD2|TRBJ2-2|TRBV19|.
TGTGCCAGAAAGGGACTAGCGCGTAACGGGGAGCTGTTTTTT
CARKGLARNGELFF
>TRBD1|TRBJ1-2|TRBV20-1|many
TGCAGTGCCCTGGGACAGGGGTATGGCTACACCTTC
CSALGQGYGYTF
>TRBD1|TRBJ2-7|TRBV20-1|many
TGCAGTGCTAGAGTCGGGAACAGGGGAGAGCAGTACTTC
CSARVGNRGEQYF
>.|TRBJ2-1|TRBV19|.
TGTGCCAGTAGTATTTCGGGGCTAGCTGTAGGCAATGAGCAGTTCTTC
CASSISGLAVGNEQFF
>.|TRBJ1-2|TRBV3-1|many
TGTGCCAGCAGCCAAGCTCTCGGACAGATAGGTGGCTACACCTTC
CASSQALGQIGGYTF
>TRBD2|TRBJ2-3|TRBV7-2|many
TGTGCCAGCAGCTTAGGAGCGGGGGGACTCACAGATACGCAGTATTTT
CASSLGAGGLTDTQYF
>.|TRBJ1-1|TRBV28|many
TGTGCCACCTCTATAGGGGTGCTGAACACTGAAGCTTTCTTT
CATSIGVLNTEAFF
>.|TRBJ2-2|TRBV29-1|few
TGCAGCGTTGAAGGGGTGGTTGGCGGGATGAACACCGGGGAGCTGTTTTTT
CSVEGVVGGMNTGELFF
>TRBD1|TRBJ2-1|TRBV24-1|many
TGTGCCACCAGTGGGCGACAGGGGGTTAACAGAGACAATGAGCAGTTCTTC
CATSGRQGVNRDNEQFF
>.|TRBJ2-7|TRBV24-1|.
TGTGCCACCAGTGATCCCAGGGGTATTCCCTACGAGCAGTACTTC
CATSDPRGIPYEQYF
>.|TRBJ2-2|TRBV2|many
TGTGCCAGCCGAGTTACAGGGAGGAACACCGGGGAGCTGTTTTTT
CASRVTGRNTGELFF
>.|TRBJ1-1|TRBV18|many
TGTGCCAGCTCACCAACCAGTAACACTGAAGCTTTCTTT
CASSPTSNTEAFF
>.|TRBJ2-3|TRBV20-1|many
TGCAGTGCGTCACTGATTACTACAGATACGCAGTATTTT
CSASLITTDTQYF
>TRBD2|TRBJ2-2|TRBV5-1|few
TGCGCCAGCAGCATCTACGGGACTAGTCGCACCGGGGAGCTGTTTTTT
CASSIYGTSRTGELFF
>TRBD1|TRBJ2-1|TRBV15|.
TGTGCCACCAGCGTCCGGGACAGGGGTGATGAGCAGTTCTTC
CATSVRDRGDEQFF
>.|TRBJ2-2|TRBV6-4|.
TGTGCCAGCAGTTACCGCAGGGCCACCGGGGAGCTGTTTTTT
CASSYRRATGELFF
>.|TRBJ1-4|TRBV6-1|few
TGTGCCAGCAGTTATCCACCGGGACTTCCCTCGACCTTTGAAAAACTGTTTTTT
CASSYPPGLPSTFEKLFF
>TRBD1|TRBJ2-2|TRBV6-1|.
TGTGCCAGCAGAGGGGACAGGGTCACCGGGGAGCTGTTTTTT
CASRGDRVTGELFF
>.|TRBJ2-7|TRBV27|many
TGTGCCAGCAGTTTACCCGGCTACGAGCAGTACTTC
CASSLPGYEQYF
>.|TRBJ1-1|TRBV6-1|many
TGTGCCAGCAGCGGGGGGCAGTCGAACACTGAAGCTTTCTTT
CASSGGQSNTEAFF
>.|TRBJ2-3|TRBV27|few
TGTGCCAGCAGTTTATTACGACCGGGATTATCGAGCACAGATACGCAGTATTTT
CASSLLRPGLSSTDTQYF
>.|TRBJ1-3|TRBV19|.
TGTGCCAGTACGGATGATGGCGTCTCTGGAAACACCATATATTTT
CASTDDGVSGNTIYF
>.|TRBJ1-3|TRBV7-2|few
TGTGCCAGCAGCTTAGCCCCAGGCAGGGGAGGTGGAAACACCATATATTTT
CASSLAPGRGGGNTIYF
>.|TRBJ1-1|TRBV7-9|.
TGTGCCAACAGCCATAGGGGGGGCATGAACACTGAAGCTTTCTTT
CANSHRGGMNTEAFF
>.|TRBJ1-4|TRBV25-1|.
TGTGCCAGCAGTGAATCTACAGTTAATGAAAAACTGTTTTTT
CASSESTVNEKLFF
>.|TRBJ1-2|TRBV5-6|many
TGTGCCAGCAGCTTGAGCGGCCGGCAGCGTGGCTACACCTTC
CASSLSGRQRGYTF
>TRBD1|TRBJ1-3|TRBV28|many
TGTGCCACCGGCGGAAACAGGGGTCCTGGAAACACCATATATTTT
CATGGNRGPGNTIYF
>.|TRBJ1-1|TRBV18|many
TGTGCCAGCTCACTACAGGGTACGAACACTGAAGCTTTCTTT
CASSLQGTNTEAFF
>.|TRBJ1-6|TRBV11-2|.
TGTGCCAGCAGCCAAGATTTGTCAGATAATTCACCCCTCCACTTT
CASSQDLSDNSPLHF
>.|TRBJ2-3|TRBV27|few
TGTGCCAGCAGTTTATCCGGTCATGGAACTAGCACAGATACGCAGTATTTT
CASSLSGHGTSTDTQYF
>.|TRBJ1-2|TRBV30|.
TGTGCCTGGAGCCCACCAGGGTTGTCGGCGTATGGCTACACCTTC
CAWSPPGLSAYGYTF
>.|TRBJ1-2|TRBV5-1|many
TGCGCCAGCAGCTCTGACCCCAACTACTATGGCTACACCTTC
CASSSDPNYYGYTF
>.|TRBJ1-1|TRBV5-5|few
TGTGCCAGCAGCTGGGCAATTCAGGGGTTCACTGAAGCTTTCTTT
CASSWAIQGFTEAFF
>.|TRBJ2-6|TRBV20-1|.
TGCAGTGCCACCACATCTGGGGCCAACGTCCTGACTTTC
CSATTSGANVLTF
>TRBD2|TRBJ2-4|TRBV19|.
TGTGCCAGTAGTCCCCAACCCCCCTTTATTGTGGGGACTAGCAAGGCCAAAAACATTCAGTACTTC
CASSPQPPFIVGTSKAKNIQYF
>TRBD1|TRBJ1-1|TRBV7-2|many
TGTGCCAGCAGCGGGGGGACAGTGAACACTGAAGCTTTCTTT
CASSGGTVNTEAFF
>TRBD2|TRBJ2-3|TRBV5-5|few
TGTGCCAGCAGCCTAAGTGTTGCGGGGGGCCGGGATACGCAGTATTTT
CASSLSVAGGRDTQYF
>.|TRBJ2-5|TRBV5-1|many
TGCGCCAGCAGGCTTGGCCAAGAGACCCAGTACTTC
CASRLGQETQYF
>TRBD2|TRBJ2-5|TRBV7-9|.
TGTGCCAGCAGGTTCGAAGTTTTTAGCGGGAAGAAATGGAGAAAAGAGACCCAGTACTTC
CASRFEVFSGKKWRKETQYF